The 6 T cell receptor beta chains reported below all come from one sample, sequenced in a study of blood T cell repertoires in COVID-19 (dated by TCRdb to the early 2020s). Libraries were constructed by the immunoSEQ multiplex PCR assay. In TCRdb, the immuneACCESS table is reduced to in-frame sequences with V and J assigned. These tables do not hold every clone; where another copy was compared, an unresolved V gene accounts for under half, and the others remain unexplained. This sample comprises under 200,000 clones, 60% to 85% of them detected only once. The top ten constitute around 2.7% of the sample. The sample taken for sequencing was peripheral blood. The source of these receptors is a man aged 65 to 79 with acute or convalescent COVID-19.

The V and J genes are TRBV7-9 and TRBJ2-3; 7 bases agree with TRBD2. Germline loops: CDR1 SEHNR, CDR2 FQNEAQ (reference sequence). The CDR3 runs 16 residues. With 4 bases clipped from V and 4 bases from J, the junction kept 11 bases outside the gene matches. The CDR3 is CASSSLGEGSSDTQYF. DNA of the CDR3: TGTGCCAGCAGCTCCTTGGGGGAGGGGAGTTCAGATACGCAGTATTTT.

V usage is TRBV5-6 and J usage is TRBJ2-7; the D is unclear. In germline, CDR1 is SGHDT, CDR2 YYEEEE. This CDR3 is built from 13 residues. The V gene lost 4 bases and the J gene lost 3 bases, with 11 bases spanning the gap. The CDR3 DNA is TGTGCCAGCAGCAAAACAGACCGCTACGAGCAGTACTTC. Protein product: CASSKTDRYEQYF.

The genes are TRBV20-1 and TRBJ2-7; D possibly corresponds to TRBD1 (5 bases). The V gene lost 2 bases and the J gene lost 6 bases, with 8 bases spanning the gap. CDR1 and CDR2 (germline): DFQATT, SNEGSKA (reference sequence). The CDR3 has 11 amino acids. This chain's CDR3 is CSARRQGEQYF. DNA for the CDR3: TGCAGTGCTAGAAGGCAGGGCGAGCAGTACTTC.

The V gene is TRBV28, the J gene TRBJ2-7; 11 positions match TRBD2. V was pared by 2 bases and J by 4 bases, with 10 bases of the junction left unmatched. CDR1 and CDR2 (germline): MDHEN, SYDVKM. The CDR3 runs 17 residues. CDR3 nucleotide sequence: TGTGCCAGCAGTTTAAATCTTGGTAGCGGGAGGGGGTACGAGCAGTACTTC. Its protein is CASSLNLGSGRGYEQYF.

The J gene is TRBJ2-5, the V gene TRBV5-1, with D possibly being TRBD2 (5 bases). V was clipped by 4 bases and J by 1 base, with 11 bases between them. Germline V gene sequence: CDR1 SGHRS, CDR2 YFSETQ. The CDR3 sequence is 14 residues long. The CDR3 loop is CASSQGLGQETQYF. The CDR3 DNA reads TGCGCCAGCAGCCAAGGACTCGGCCAAGAGACCCAGTACTTC. Based on the CDR3 plus reference TRBV5-1 and TRBJ2-5, the full variable domain is KAGVTQTPRYLIKTRGQQVTLSCSPISGHRSVSWYQQTPGQGLQFLFEYFSETQRNKGNFPGRFSGRQFSNSRSEMNVSTLELGDSALYLCASSQGLGQETQYFGPGTRLLVL.

This clone was seen a single time. The CDR3 sequence: CASSSMGLGMIEQYF. The DNA for the CDR3 is TGTGCCAGCAGTTCGATGGGACTAGGGATGATAGAGCAGTACTTC. The chain links TRBV28 to TRBJ2-7, with 8 bases matching TRBD2. J lost 7 bases, V lost 4 bases, and 12 bases had no gene match. This CDR3 contains 15 residues. The germline V gene encodes CDR1 MDHEN and CDR2 SYDVKM.